Sequencing of this T cell receptor beta chain was carried out in a study of T cells in Graves' hyperthyroidism and ophthalmopathy. Study findings and constraints: Peripheral blood also featured most of the thyroid clonotypes expanded above 0.001. Onset of ophthalmopathy came a median 6.5 months after the model predicted it.

Amplification of TCR beta CDR3 regions was performed using RNA transcripts as template. The primer set for the first-round RT-PCR of the TCR CDR3 was HTBI. TCRdb called the multiplex PCR reads again in MiXCR, with one record for every CDR3 protein. The sample has about 660,000 distinct CDR3 sequences; over 40% are singletons. Patients having uncontrolled infection, another autoimmune disease, pregnancy or lactation were not included. In making diagnoses, clinical symptoms, serum thyroxine and TRAb, thyroid ultrasound and orbital computed tomography were all used. Trimming took off 3 bases at V and 5 bases at J, with 23 bases between the two ends. Looked up from germline, CDR1 is SNHLY and CDR2 is FYNNEI. The CDR3 contains 18 residues. To note about this clonotype: Its target is not known.

The sample was peripheral blood or thyroid tissue (not recorded which). V is TRBV2 and J is TRBJ1-5, with D possibly matching TRBD1 (5 bases). This sequence was found in an adult man with Graves' disease, either hyperthyroidism or ophthalmopathy (not recorded which). The CDR3 nucleotides are TGTGCCAGCAGTGACAGGGACGGGCAGGAATGGGAATATCAGCCCCAGCATTTT. Translation gives CASSDRDGQEWEYQPQHF.